This entry lists 18 T cell receptor beta chains sequenced from one sample in a study of Graves' ophthalmopathy and Graves' hyperthyroidism. RNA served as the template for amplifying TCR beta CDR3 regions. Second-round multiplex PCR came after a first-round RT-PCR that employed HTBI primers. TCRdb ran MiXCR on the multiplex PCR reads and lists one entry per CDR3 protein. Of about 160,000 distinct CDR3 sequences in the sample, around 40% were seen once. Sequenced material: peripheral blood. The origin of the receptors is a man aged 25-45 years with Graves' ophthalmopathy.

This clonotype was counted at least ten times. This chain uses TRBV20-1 with TRBJ2-7; D not resolved. CDR3 length: 12 amino acids. Between the trimmed V and J ends, which lost 1 base and 3 bases, there was a span of 7 bases. In germline, CDR1 is DFQATT, CDR2 SNEGSKA (reference sequence). Here the CDR3 DNA reads TGCAGTGCTAGAGCTGACTTCTACGAGCAGTACTTC. Translating gives CSARADFYEQYF.

The chain couples TRBV6-2 or TRBV6-3 to TRBJ2-7, with TRBD1 matching 7 bases. The CDR3 covers 15 residues. Germline V gene sequence: CDR1 MNHEY, CDR2 SVGEGT. The junction had 11 bases not matched to a gene; V was cut back by 6 bases and J by 3 bases. The DNA for the CDR3 is TGTGCCAGCAGCAACCGACAGGGTAAGGGCTACGAGCAGTACTTC. The encoded protein is CASSNRQGKGYEQYF.

This clonotype was seen at least ten times. The rearrangement joins TRBV6-2 or TRBV6-3 to TRBJ2-7; TRBD2 matches at 12 bases. The CDR3 length is 15 residues. V lost 6 bases and J lost 5; bases outside the gene matches: 8. Germline values: CDR1 MNHEY, CDR2 SVGEGT. For the CDR3, the DNA is TGTGCCAGCAGCTTACTAGCGGGAGGCGCCGACGAGCAGTACTTC. It translates to CASSLLAGGADEQYF.

This clonotype occurred many times. The rearrangement joins TRBV12-3 or TRBV12-4 to TRBJ2-7; D is undetermined. V lost 6 bases and J 4 bases, leaving 19 bases between the germline ends. This CDR3 contains 15 residues. As DNA, the CDR3 is TGTGCCAGCAGCCAAACTGAATCCGCCGCTTACGAGCAGTACTTC. Its translation: CASSQTESAAYEQYF.

The J gene is TRBJ2-2, the V gene TRBV20-1; the D is unclear. V was shortened by 2 bases and J by 4 bases, with 11 bases between the two germline ends. CDR1 and CDR2 (germline): DFQATT, SNEGSKA (reference sequence). The CDR3 runs 14 residues. CDR3: CSARHRQVTGELFF. In DNA form, the CDR3 reads TGCAGTGCTAGACATCGACAAGTCACCGGGGAGCTGTTTTTT.

This clonotype was seen many times. The chain couples TRBV18 to TRBJ1-1; no definite D call. The V end was cut by 3 bases, the J end by 1 base, with 15 bases between. The CDR3 has 16 residues. Germline V gene lookup returns CDR1 KGHSH and CDR2 LQKENI. CDR3 loop: CASSPNSGGKNTEAFF. The CDR3 DNA reads as TGTGCCAGCTCACCCAACAGCGGCGGGAAGAACACTGAAGCTTTCTTT.

Sample share makes this clonotype medium-sized (0.01 to 0.1%). The chain employs TRBV6-1 and TRBJ1-5, with D uncertain. Germline V CDR1 and CDR2: MNHNS, SASEGT. This CDR3 region has 13 residues. The V and J ends lost 4 bases and 5 bases respectively, with 9 bases between them. CDR3 in amino acids: CASSGAWDQPQHF. The CDR3 DNA reads as TGTGCCAGCAGTGGGGCGTGGGATCAGCCCCAGCATTTT.

This chain links TRBV19 with TRBJ1-5; TRBD1 agrees at 7 bases. This CDR3 comprises 20 residues. J lost 0 bases, V lost 1 base, and 15 bases had no gene match. Germline CDR1 reads LNHDA; CDR2 reads SQIVND (reference sequence). In nucleotides, the CDR3 is TGTGCCAGTAGTATAGCTTTGGACAGGACTTTTCCTCTTAGCAATCAGCCCCAGCATTTT. Its protein is CASSIALDRTFPLSNQPQHF.

This clonotype was detected many times. This chain links TRBV28 with TRBJ2-7; D may be TRBD2 (5 bases). The CDR3 spans 13 residues. The ends were cut back, 1 base at V and 4 bases at J, with 8 bases in the middle. Looked up from germline, CDR1 is MDHEN and CDR2 is SYDVKM. The CDR3 spells CASSLSPGYEQYF. The CDR3 DNA follows: TGTGCCAGCAGTTTATCCCCGGGGTACGAGCAGTACTTC.

As to this clonotype: The junction departs from germline at one end; a sequencing error may be responsible. The chain combines TRBV7-7 with TRBJ2-7, with TRBD2 matching over 9 bases. Per the germline V gene, CDR1 is SSHAT and CDR2 is FNYEAQ (reference sequence). The CDR3 contains 16 residues. Here the CDR3 reads CASSPSLAGRGEEQYF. CDR3 DNA: TGTGCTAGCAGCCCGTCGCTAGCGGGAAGGGGGGAGGAGCAGTACTTC.

This clonotype was seen ten or more times. This chain links TRBV20-1 with TRBJ2-5, with 10 nucleotides matching TRBD2. The germline V gene has CDR1 DFQATT and CDR2 SNEGSKA (reference sequence). The CDR3 length is 15 residues. Trimming removed 1 base from V and 2 bases from J; junction bases left unmatched: 4. CDR3 DNA sequence: TGCAGTGCTAGAGGACTAGCGGGTTCACAAGAGACCCAGTACTTC. Its translation: CSARGLAGSQETQYF.

The chain recombines TRBV6-2 or TRBV6-3 with TRBJ1-1, with 7 bases lining up with TRBD1. The ends lost 4 bases at V and 0 bases at J; junction bases unmatched: 8. CDR3 length: 16 residues. CDR1 is MNHEY, CDR2 SVGEGT, per germline. The DNA of the CDR3 is TGTGCCAGCAGTTCCCGGGCAGGGGGGCTGAACACTGAAGCTTTCTTT. It specifies CASSSRAGGLNTEAFF.

This clonotype was seen repeatedly, ten times or more. The gene calls are TRBV6-5 and TRBJ2-2; D is possibly TRBD1 (5 bases). V dropped 7 bases and J dropped 0 bases, with 9 bases sitting between them. Per the germline V gene, CDR1 is MNHEY and CDR2 is SVGAGI. The CDR3 runs to 14 residues. CDR3: CASKGLSNTGELFF. The CDR3 DNA sequence: TGTGCCAGCAAGGGGTTATCGAACACCGGGGAGCTGTTTTTT.

This clonotype was recorded at least ten times. The V and J genes are TRBV11-2 and TRBJ2-5; no reliable D call. The V and J ends lost 2 bases and 5 bases respectively, with 12 bases between them. CDR1 and CDR2 from the germline V gene are SGHAT and FQNNGV. CDR3 size: 14 residues. The CDR3 region has the DNA TGTGCCAGCAGCTTATTAGTGAGAGCGGAGACCCAGTACTTC. Translated: CASSLLVRAETQYF.

This clonotype was seen many times. J is TRBJ1-6 and V is TRBV30; no reliable D call. Trimming took off 3 bases at V and 8 bases at J, with 11 bases between the two ends. CDR1 GTSNPN and CDR2 SVGIG come from the germline V gene (reference sequence). The CDR3 spans 13 residues. CDR3 coding DNA: TGTGCCTGGAGCGGTACGGCCTATTCACCCCTCCACTTT. As protein: CAWSGTAYSPLHF.

This clonotype was observed a handful of times. The V gene is TRBV6-1, the J gene TRBJ2-5; 12 bases agree with TRBD2. The CDR3 consists of 16 residues. Germline lookup yields CDR1 MNHNS and CDR2 SASEGT. Trimming cost V 0 bases and J 2 bases; bases outside gene matches: 1. CDR3 in amino acids: CASSEATSGRQETQYF. In nucleotides, the CDR3 is TGTGCCAGCAGTGAAGCGACTAGCGGGAGACAAGAGACCCAGTACTTC.

This clonotype has at least ten counts. The V gene is TRBV6-2 or TRBV6-3, the J gene TRBJ2-7; the D gene is possibly TRBD1 (6 bases). The V and J ends lost 5 bases and 0 bases respectively, with 17 bases between them. CDR3 size: 16 residues. Per germline, CDR1 MNHEY and CDR2 SVGEGT. CDR3 residues: CASSLPGQRSSYEQYF. The CDR3 DNA sequence: TGTGCCAGCAGTCTTCCTGGACAGCGAAGCTCCTACGAGCAGTACTTC.

The chain has TRBV12-3 or TRBV12-4 and TRBJ2-2; D is unresolved. This CDR3 region has 13 residues. Trimming shortened V by 6 bases and J by 7 bases, and 12 bases separated the two germline ends. The DNA for the CDR3 is TGTGCCAGCAGGCCATTTTCAGGCGGGGAGCTGTTTTTT. It encodes CASRPFSGGELFF.